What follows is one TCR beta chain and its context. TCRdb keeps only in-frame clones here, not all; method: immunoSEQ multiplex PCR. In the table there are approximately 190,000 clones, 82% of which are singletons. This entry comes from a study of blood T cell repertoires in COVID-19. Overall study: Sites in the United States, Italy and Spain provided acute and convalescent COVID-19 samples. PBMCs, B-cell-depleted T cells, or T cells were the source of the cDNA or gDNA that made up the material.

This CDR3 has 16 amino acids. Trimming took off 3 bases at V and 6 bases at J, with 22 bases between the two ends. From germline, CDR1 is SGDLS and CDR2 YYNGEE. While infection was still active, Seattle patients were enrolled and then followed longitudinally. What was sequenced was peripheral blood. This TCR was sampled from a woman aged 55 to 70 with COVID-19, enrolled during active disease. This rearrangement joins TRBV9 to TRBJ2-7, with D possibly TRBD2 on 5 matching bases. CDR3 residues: CASSELVVFGPGEQYF. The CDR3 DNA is TGTGCCAGCAGCGAACTAGTGGTATTTGGTCCTGGCGAGCAGTACTTC.